This record covers a single T cell receptor (beta chain). What it binds is not known. The ends lost 6 bases at V and 0 bases at J; junction bases unmatched: 7. Germline CDR1 reads LNHDA; CDR2 reads SQIVND (reference sequence). The CDR3 is 15 amino acids. Measured with immunoSEQ multiplex PCR; TCRdb has only the in-frame clones, and not every one. In the table there are more than 60,000 clones, around 90% of which are singletons. These data are taken from a study of OX40 agonist ivuxolimab in advanced cancers. For the study at large: Past anti-PD-1, anti-PD-L1 or anti-CTLA-4 therapy was accepted, and approximately 37% had received some. Study-level points and caveats: Some patients who did not respond also had low normalized T-cell clonal expansion.

J is TRBJ1-1 and V is TRBV19; TRBD1 agrees at 7 bases. The sequencing here drew on CD4+ or CD8+ T cells sorted from blood, taken in a trial of the OX40 agonist ivuxolimab. The receptor was derived from an adult with an advanced solid tumor such as melanoma, head and neck, liver or kidney cancer. The CDR3 here is CASSPRQGLNTEAFF. DNA of the CDR3: TGTGCCAGTAGCCCCCGACAGGGATTGAACACTGAAGCTTTCTTT.